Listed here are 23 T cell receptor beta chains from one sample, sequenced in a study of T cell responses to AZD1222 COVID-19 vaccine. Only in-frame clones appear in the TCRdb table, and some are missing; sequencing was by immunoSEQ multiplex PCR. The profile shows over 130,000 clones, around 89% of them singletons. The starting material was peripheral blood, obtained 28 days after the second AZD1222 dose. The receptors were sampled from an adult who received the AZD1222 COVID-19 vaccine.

CDR3: CASSFDRVAANYGYTF. The CDR3 nucleotides are TGTGCCAGCAGTTTTGACAGGGTGGCCGCTAACTATGGCTACACCTTC. The genes are TRBV28 and TRBJ1-2, with 7 bases identical to TRBD1. J gave up 0 bases and V 3 bases, and 7 bases lay outside the gene matches. The CDR3 sequence is 16 residues long. Germline assignment: CDR1 MDHEN and CDR2 SYDVKM.

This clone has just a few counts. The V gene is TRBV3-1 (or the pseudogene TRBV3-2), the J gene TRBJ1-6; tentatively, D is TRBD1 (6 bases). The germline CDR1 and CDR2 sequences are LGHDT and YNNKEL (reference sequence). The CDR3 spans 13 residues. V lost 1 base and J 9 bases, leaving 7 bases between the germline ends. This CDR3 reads CASSQVGGSPLHF. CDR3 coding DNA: TGTGCCAGCAGCCAAGTAGGGGGTTCACCCCTCCACTTT.

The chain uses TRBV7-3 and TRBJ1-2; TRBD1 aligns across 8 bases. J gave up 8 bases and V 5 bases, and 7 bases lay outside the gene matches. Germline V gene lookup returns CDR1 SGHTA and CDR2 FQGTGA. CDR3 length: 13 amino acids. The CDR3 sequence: CASSAGGLGGYTF. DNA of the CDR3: TGTGCCAGCAGCGCAGGGGGCCTTGGGGGCTACACCTTC.

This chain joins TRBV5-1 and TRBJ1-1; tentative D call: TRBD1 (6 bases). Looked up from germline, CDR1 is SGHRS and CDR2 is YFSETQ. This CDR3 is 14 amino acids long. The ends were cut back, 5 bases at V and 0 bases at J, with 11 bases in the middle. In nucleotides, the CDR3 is TGCGCCAGCAGTCCCAGGGGAATGAACACTGAAGCTTTCTTT. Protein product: CASSPRGMNTEAFF.

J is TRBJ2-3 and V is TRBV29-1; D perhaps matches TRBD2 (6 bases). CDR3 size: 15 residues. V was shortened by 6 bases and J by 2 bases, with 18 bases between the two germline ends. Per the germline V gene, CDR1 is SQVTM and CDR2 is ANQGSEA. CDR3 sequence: CSVRAPGGFTDTQYF. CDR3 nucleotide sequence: TGCAGCGTGAGAGCCCCAGGAGGGTTCACAGATACGCAGTATTTT.

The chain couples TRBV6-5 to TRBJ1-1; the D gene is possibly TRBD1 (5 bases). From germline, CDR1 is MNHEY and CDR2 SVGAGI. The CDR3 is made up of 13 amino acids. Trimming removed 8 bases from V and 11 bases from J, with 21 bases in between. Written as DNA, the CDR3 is TGTGCCAGCGGCCGGGGGGTGGATGATATGGCTTTCTTT. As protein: CASGRGVDDMAFF.

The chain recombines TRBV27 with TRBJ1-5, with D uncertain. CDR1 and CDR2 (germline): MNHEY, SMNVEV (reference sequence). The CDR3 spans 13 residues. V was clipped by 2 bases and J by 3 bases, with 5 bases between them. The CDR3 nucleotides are TGTGCCAGCAGTTTAACATTCAATCAGCCCCAGCATTTT. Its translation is CASSLTFNQPQHF.

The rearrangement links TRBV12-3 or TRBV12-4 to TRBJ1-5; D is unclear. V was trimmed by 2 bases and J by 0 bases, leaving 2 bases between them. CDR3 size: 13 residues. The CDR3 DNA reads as TGTGCCAGCAGTTTAAGTAGCAATCAGCCCCAGCATTTT. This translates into CASSLSSNQPQHF.

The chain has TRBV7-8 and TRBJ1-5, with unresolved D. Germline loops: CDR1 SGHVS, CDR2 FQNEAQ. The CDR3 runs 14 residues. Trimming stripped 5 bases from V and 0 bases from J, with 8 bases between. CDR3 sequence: CASSRKNSNQPQHF. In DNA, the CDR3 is TGTGCCAGCAGCCGAAAAAATAGCAATCAGCCCCAGCATTTT.

The CDR3 DNA sequence: TGTGCCAGCAGCTTAGCGGCTGGGGCAGGGGATGAAAAACTGTTTTTT. Translated: CASSLAAGAGDEKLFF. The rearrangement joins TRBV7-2 to TRBJ1-4, with D possibly TRBD1 on 6 matching bases. The CDR3 is 16 residues long. Germline assignment: CDR1 SGHTA and CDR2 FQGNSA. V lost 0 bases and J lost 6, with 14 bases in between. Drawing the rest from reference TRBV7-2 and TRBJ1-4, the complete variable domain is GAGVSQSPSNKVTEKGKDVELRCDPISGHTALYWYRQSLGQGLEFLIYFQGNSAPDKSGLPSDRFSAERTGGSVSTLTIQRTQQEDSAVYLCASSLAAGAGDEKLFFGSGTQLSVL.

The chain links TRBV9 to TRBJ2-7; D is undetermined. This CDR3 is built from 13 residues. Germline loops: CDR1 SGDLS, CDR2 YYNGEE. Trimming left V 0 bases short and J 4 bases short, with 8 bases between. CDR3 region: CASSVGLTYEQYF. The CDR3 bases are TGTGCCAGCAGCGTAGGTCTGACTTACGAGCAGTACTTC.

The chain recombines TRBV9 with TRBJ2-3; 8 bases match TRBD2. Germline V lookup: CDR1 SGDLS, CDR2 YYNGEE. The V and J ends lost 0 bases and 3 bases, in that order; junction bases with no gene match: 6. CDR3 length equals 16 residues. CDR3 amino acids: CASSVASGLGTDTQYF. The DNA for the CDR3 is TGTGCCAGCAGCGTAGCTTCGGGACTAGGTACAGATACGCAGTATTTT. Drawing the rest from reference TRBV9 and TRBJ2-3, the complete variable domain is DSGVTQTPKHLITATGQRVTLRCSPRSGDLSVYWYQQSLDQGLQFLIQYYNGEERAKGNILERFSAQQFPDLHSELNLSSLELGDSALYFCASSVASGLGTDTQYFGPGTRLTVL.

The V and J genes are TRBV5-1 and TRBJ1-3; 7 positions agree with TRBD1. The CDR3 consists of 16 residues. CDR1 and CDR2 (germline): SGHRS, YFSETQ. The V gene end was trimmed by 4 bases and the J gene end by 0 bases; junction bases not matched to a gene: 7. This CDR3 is CASSLYQGGSGNTIYF. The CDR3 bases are TGCGCCAGCAGCCTCTATCAGGGGGGCTCTGGAAACACCATATATTTT.

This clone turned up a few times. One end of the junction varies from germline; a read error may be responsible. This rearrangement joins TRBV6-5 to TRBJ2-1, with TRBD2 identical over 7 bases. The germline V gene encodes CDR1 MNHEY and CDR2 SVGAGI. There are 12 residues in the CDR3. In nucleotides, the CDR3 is TGTGCCAGCGCGAAGGGAGGGCGGTTTCCCCTCTTC. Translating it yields CASAKGGRFPLF.

The CDR3 reads CASERTRAGELFF. CDR3 nucleotide sequence: TGTGCCAGCGAGAGGACGAGGGCCGGGGAGCTGTTTTTT. This sequence joins TRBV2 and TRBJ2-2; TRBD2 is a possible D gene (5 bases). Trimming pared 8 bases from V and 6 bases from J, leaving 13 bases between. The germline V gene encodes CDR1 SNHLY and CDR2 FYNNEI. The CDR3 has 13 residues.

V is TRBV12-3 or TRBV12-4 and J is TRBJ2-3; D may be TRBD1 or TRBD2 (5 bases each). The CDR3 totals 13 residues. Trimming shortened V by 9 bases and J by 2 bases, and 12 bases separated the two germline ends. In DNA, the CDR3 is TGTGCCAGTCGGGACCAAAACACAGATACGCAGTATTTT. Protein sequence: CASRDQNTDTQYF.

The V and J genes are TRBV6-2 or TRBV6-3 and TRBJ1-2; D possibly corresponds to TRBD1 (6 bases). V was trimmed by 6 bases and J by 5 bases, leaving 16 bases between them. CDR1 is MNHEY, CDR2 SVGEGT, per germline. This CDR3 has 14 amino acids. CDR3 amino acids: CASSRAGQPYGYTF. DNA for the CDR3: TGTGCCAGCAGCCGAGCGGGACAACCTTATGGCTACACCTTC.

CDR3 coding DNA: TGTGCCAGTAGTGCCGGGACTCTGGGCAATGAGCAGTTCTTC. Translating gives CASSAGTLGNEQFF. The V call is TRBV19, the J call TRBJ2-1; possible D gene TRBD2, 6 bases. Germline lookup yields CDR1 LNHDA and CDR2 SQIVND (reference sequence). The length of the CDR3 is 14 residues. V shed 5 bases and J shed 6 bases, with 14 bases lying between them.

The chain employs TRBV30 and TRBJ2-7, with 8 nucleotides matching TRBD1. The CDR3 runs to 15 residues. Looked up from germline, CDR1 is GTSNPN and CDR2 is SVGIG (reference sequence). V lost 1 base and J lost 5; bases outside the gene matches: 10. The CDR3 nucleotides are TGTGCCTGGAGTGCTTCCAGGGTCAGGGGGCACGAGCAGTACTTC. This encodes CAWSASRVRGHEQYF. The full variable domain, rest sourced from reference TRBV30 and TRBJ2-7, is SQTIHQWPATLVQPVGSPLSLECTVEGTSNPNLYWYRQAAGRGLQLLFYSVGIGQISSEVPQNLSASRPQDRQFILSSKKLLLSDSGFYLCAWSASRVRGHEQYFGPGTRLTVT.

The chain's CDR3 is CASSLAPRVPGLAGTTYEQYF. The CDR3 nucleotides are TGTGCCAGCAGTTTAGCCCCGCGAGTTCCGGGACTAGCGGGGACCACCTACGAGCAGTACTTC. This chain joins TRBV28 and TRBJ2-7, with 13 positions matching TRBD2. Germline CDR1 is MDHEN and CDR2 is SYDVKM. This CDR3 region has 21 residues. The V gene end was trimmed by 2 bases and the J gene end by 2 bases; junction bases not matched to a gene: 18.

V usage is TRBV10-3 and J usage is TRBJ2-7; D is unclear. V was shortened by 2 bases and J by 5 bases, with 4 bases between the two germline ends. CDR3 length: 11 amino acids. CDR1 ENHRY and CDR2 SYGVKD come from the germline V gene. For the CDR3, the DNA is TGTGCCATCAGTGAGGGGCACGAGCAGTACTTC. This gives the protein CAISEGHEQYF.

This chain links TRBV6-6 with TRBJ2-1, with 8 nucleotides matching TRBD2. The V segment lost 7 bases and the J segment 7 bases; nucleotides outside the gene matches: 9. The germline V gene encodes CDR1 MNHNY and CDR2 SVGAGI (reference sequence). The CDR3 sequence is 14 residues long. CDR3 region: CASITGTSKNEQFF. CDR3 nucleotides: TGTGCCAGCATCACCGGGACTAGTAAGAATGAGCAGTTCTTC.

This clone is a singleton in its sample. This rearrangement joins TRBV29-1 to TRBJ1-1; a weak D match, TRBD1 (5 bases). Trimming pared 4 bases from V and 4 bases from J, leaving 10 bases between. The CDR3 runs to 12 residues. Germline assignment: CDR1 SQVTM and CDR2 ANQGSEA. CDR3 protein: CSVGPGITEAFF. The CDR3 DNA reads TGCAGCGTTGGGCCAGGGATCACTGAAGCTTTCTTT.